This is a list of T cell receptor beta chains from one sample in a study of cytomegalovirus exposure and HLA in healthy donors. The table came from immunoSEQ multiplex PCR; TCRdb's copy has only in-frame clones and leaves some out. The sample records approximately 100,000 clones, around a tenth being singletons. The specimen was PBMCs. These receptors came from a middle-aged man in good health and CMV-seropositive. The CDR3 runs from the conserved cysteine through the conserved F or W. D genes are given only for firm matches. Size is stated for part of the rows, as once, few or many counts, or as a class when the clone is expanded.

D	size	V	J	DNA	CDR3
TRBD2	-	TRBV11-3	TRBJ2-7	TGTGCCAGCAGCCCGCATGGGGGAGGGAGCTCCTACGAGCAGTACTTC	CASSPHGGGSSYEQYF
-	-	TRBV18	TRBJ2-3	TGTGCCAGCTCACCGGCTAGCGTGCCAGATACGCAGTATTTT	CASSPASVPDTQYF
-	once	TRBV14	TRBJ1-3	TGTGCCAGCAGCCCCGACAGGCTGACGTTTGGAAACACCATATATTTT	CASSPDRLTFGNTIYF
-	-	TRBV27	TRBJ2-6	TGTGCCAGCAGTTCAACTTCTGGGGCCAACGTCCTGACTTTC	CASSSTSGANVLTF
-	few	TRBV12-5	TRBJ1-1	TGTGCTAGTGGTCTCGATCGGGGCACTGAAGCTTTCTTT	CASGLDRGTEAFF
-	-	TRBV7-7	TRBJ2-3	TGTGCTAGCAGCGTTGTTTGGGAGGCGCAGTATTTT	CASSVVWEAQYF
TRBD2	few	TRBV9	TRBJ2-1	TGTGCCAGCAGCGTAGGAAGTAGCGGGAGAACCAATGAGCAGTTCTTC	CASSVGSSGRTNEQFF
-	-	TRBV6-1	TRBJ2-1	TGTGCCAGCCCGCGGGACAGCTACAATGAGCAGTTCTTC	CASPRDSYNEQFF
-	few	TRBV7-9	TRBJ1-1	TGTGCCAGCAGCTTAGATGGACACAGGAACACTGAAGCTTTCTTT	CASSLDGHRNTEAFF
TRBD1	-	TRBV27	TRBJ2-1	TGTGCCAGCAGTTTTTTTACAGGGGGCGGCGAGCAGTTCTTC	CASSFFTGGGEQFF
TRBD1	many	TRBV6-1	TRBJ2-7	TGTGCCAGCAGCCAGACAGGGTACGAGCAGTACTTC	CASSQTGYEQYF
TRBD2	-	TRBV6-4	TRBJ2-1	TGTGCCAGCAGTGAGGGTCTAGCGGGGTACAATGAGCAGTTCTTC	CASSEGLAGYNEQFF
-	-	TRBV30	TRBJ2-7	TGTGCCTGGGGTTTCGATAGTGTTTACGAGCAGTACTTC	CAWGFDSVYEQYF
TRBD1	few	TRBV15	TRBJ2-7	TGTGCCACCAGCAGAGATCGAACAGGGGAGTCCTACGAGCAGTACTTC	CATSRDRTGESYEQYF
TRBD1	-	TRBV6-5	TRBJ1-2	TGTGCCAGCAACAAACTCGGACAGGTGGCCTATGGCTACACCTTC	CASNKLGQVAYGYTF
-	few	TRBV14	TRBJ1-1	TGTGCCAGCAGCCCGAGCTCCGGGACTGAAGCTTTCTTT	CASSPSSGTEAFF
-	-	TRBV6-5	TRBJ2-7	TGTGCCAGCAGTTACACAGGGTACGAGCAGTACTTC	CASSYTGYEQYF
-	-	TRBV14	TRBJ2-2	TGTGCCAGCAGAAGAACTCCTACCGGGGAGCTGTTTTTT	CASRRTPTGELFF
-	few	TRBV2	TRBJ2-7	TGTGCCAGCAGTGAGGGCCCGAGACCACCCTACGAGCAGTACTTC	CASSEGPRPPYEQYF
TRBD1	-	TRBV13	TRBJ2-3	TGTGCCAGCAGCTTAGTGCCCAGGGGGCTTTCAGATACGCAGTATTTT	CASSLVPRGLSDTQYF
TRBD2	few	TRBV4-2	TRBJ2-5	TGTGCCAGCAGCCAAGGAGTAGCGGGAGAAGAGACCCAGTACTTC	CASSQGVAGEETQYF
TRBD2	-	TRBV18	TRBJ2-1	TGTGCCAGCTCAAGCCAGCGGGAGGATATGTTCTTC	CASSSQREDMFF
-	few	TRBV27	TRBJ2-2	TGTGCCAGCAGTTTAGGAGCGGTGAACACCGGGGAGCTGTTTTTT	CASSLGAVNTGELFF
TRBD1	-	TRBV6-5	TRBJ1-2	TGTGCCAGCAGCTCACAGGGGGCCGGCTATGGCTACACCTTC	CASSSQGAGYGYTF
TRBD2	few	TRBV10-1	TRBJ2-3	TGCGCCAGCAGTTTACTAGCGGGACCCGGAGATACGCAGTATTTT	CASSLLAGPGDTQYF
-	-	TRBV30	TRBJ1-3	TGTGCCTGGAGTGTAATCGACAGGTGGGACTCTGGAAACACCATATATTTT	CAWSVIDRWDSGNTIYF
TRBD1	-	TRBV2	TRBJ1-5	TGTGCCAGCAAGGACAGGGGGTATCAGCCCCAGCATTTT	CASKDRGYQPQHF
-	-	TRBV28	TRBJ2-6	TGTGCCAGCAGCTCCCCGAGGTTTCCGGGGGCCAACGTCCTGACTTTC	CASSSPRFPGANVLTF
TRBD1	-	TRBV6-5	TRBJ1-3	TGTGCCAGCAGTTACTCGACAGGGGTTGAAAACACCATATATTTT	CASSYSTGVENTIYF
-	-	TRBV5-4	TRBJ2-1	TGTGCCAGCAGCTTATCAACAGAATACAATGAGCAGTTCTTC	CASSLSTEYNEQFF
TRBD2	-	TRBV30	TRBJ2-5	TGTGCCTGGAGTTTCGCGGGAGGGCCAGAGACCCAGTACTTC	CAWSFAGGPETQYF
-	few	TRBV27	TRBJ2-1	TGTGCCAGCAGTTCTACAGGGGGGAGGGATCAGCAGTTCTTC	CASSSTGGRDQQFF
-	few	TRBV2	TRBJ1-1	TGTGCCAGCAGTGAATCCCGGGGGACTGAAGCTTTCTTT	CASSESRGTEAFF
TRBD1	few	TRBV29-1	TRBJ2-7	TGCAGCGTTGTGGGACAGGGGGCGAACGAGCAGTACTTC	CSVVGQGANEQYF
TRBD1	few	TRBV30	TRBJ2-7	TGTGCCTGGAGTTACTCTCCGGGACAGGGCTACGAGCAGTACTTC	CAWSYSPGQGYEQYF
-	few	TRBV30	TRBJ2-5	TGTGCCTGGAGTGTAGGGGTAGCCGGTGGGACCCAGTACTTC	CAWSVGVAGGTQYF
TRBD2	-	TRBV29-1	TRBJ2-5	TGCAGCGCCGGGACTAGCGGGAAGGAGACCCAGTACTTC	CSAGTSGKETQYF
TRBD2	few	TRBV27	TRBJ2-7	TGTGCCAGCAGTTTACTAGCGGGAGCCGAGCAGTACTTC	CASSLLAGAEQYF
-	-	TRBV6-5	TRBJ2-1	TGTGCCAGCGCCCATGGGGGCCTGAGCTACAATGAGCAGTTCTTC	CASAHGGLSYNEQFF
-	-	TRBV10-1	TRBJ2-2	TGCGCCAGCAGTGAGTCGGTGGACAGCTTCACCGGGGAGCTGTTTTTT	CASSESVDSFTGELFF